This T cell receptor beta chain was sequenced for a study of regulatory dendritic cells for organ transplantation. The study's findings and limits: The authors noted considerable between-person heterogeneity in alloreactive memory CD8+ cells. Mature dendritic cells appeared to drive more memory CD8+ clonal expansion than regulatory ones.

The table came from immunoSEQ multiplex PCR; TCRdb's copy has only in-frame clones and leaves some out. The table records almost 35,000 clones, roughly nine tenths of them present only once. FACS sorted CD4+ or CD8+ T cells into CD45RA+ naive and CD45RO+ memory. The CDR3 length is 15 residues. Germline loops: CDR1 MGHRA, CDR2 YSYEKL. V lost 2 bases, J lost 3 bases, and 2 bases stayed unmatched. On this clone itself: The antigen remains unidentified.

The V and J genes are TRBV4-1 and TRBJ2-3; 10 bases are a match to TRBD2. Sequences were obtained from naive CD4+ T cells from blood. Subset of the sample: CD45RA+ naive T cells. The TCR comes from a human donor in good health. This CDR3 reads CASSQSLAGTDTQYF. CDR3 sequence (DNA): TGCGCCAGCAGCCAATCACTAGCGGGAACAGATACGCAGTATTTT.